Shown below are 6 T cell receptor beta chains from a single sample sequenced in a study of read filtering for tumor transcriptome and immune sequencing. From roughly 400 ng of RNA, a library with molecular barcoded alpha/delta and beta/gamma adaptors was made. MiXCR was run by TCRdb on the reads, yielding one entry per CDR3 protein. The sample has tens of thousands of distinct CDR3 sequences, 20% to 25% seen once; the top ten hold about an eighth. Sequenced: a population of CD138-negative cells sorted from bone marrow. The receptor set was obtained from a donor aged 40 or older with multiple myeloma.

This clonotype appeared many times. V usage is TRBV28 and J usage is TRBJ2-7; possibly TRBD1 for D (5 bases). The germline V and J ends were trimmed by 5 bases and 7 bases, with 15 bases remaining between them. Germline loops: CDR1 MDHEN, CDR2 SYDVKM. CDR3 length equals 13 residues. The CDR3 DNA is TGTGCCAGCAGTAACGGACACCTAATGGAGCAGTACTTC. Its translation: CASSNGHLMEQYF.

V and J are TRBV6-5 and TRBJ2-2; the match to TRBD1 covers 9 bases. CDR1 is MNHEY and CDR2 is SVGAGI in the germline V gene. CDR3 length: 15 residues. The V gene end was trimmed by 6 bases and the J gene end by 3 bases; junction bases not matched to a gene: 5. The CDR3 DNA follows: TGTGCCAGCAGGCACAGGGGGCTAGACACCGGGGAGCTGTTTTTT. Its translation: CASRHRGLDTGELFF.

Concerning this clonotype itself: This could be a read error, since a much larger clone is one nucleotide away. The V gene is TRBV7-9, the J gene TRBJ2-5, with 7 positions matching TRBD2. The germline V gene encodes CDR1 SEHNR and CDR2 FQNEAQ (reference sequence). CDR3 length: 15 residues. The V and J ends lost 4 bases and 5 bases, in that order; junction bases with no gene match: 10. In nucleotides, the CDR3 is TGTGCCAGCAGCTCCGGGACTACACCTCTGGAGACCCAGTACTTC. It is translated as CASSSGTTPLETQYF.

The rearrangement joins TRBV4-2 to TRBJ2-5; D may be TRBD1 (6 bases). The CDR3 extends over 16 amino acids. The ends were cut back, 3 bases at V and 3 bases at J, with 17 bases in the middle. Germline CDR1 and CDR2: LGHNA and YNFKEQ. CDR3 residues: CASSHVPGQRKETQYF. CDR3 sequence (DNA): TGTGCCAGCAGCCATGTACCGGGACAAAGAAAAGAGACCCAGTACTTC.

This clonotype was counted many times. V gene TRBV4-1 combines with J gene TRBJ2-2; 9 bases are shared with TRBD1. The CDR3 spans 17 residues. The V and J ends lost 3 bases and 4 bases, in that order; junction bases with no gene match: 9. Germline V CDR1 and CDR2: MGHRA, YSYEKL. The CDR3 spells CASSQKRGQGSTGELFF. Written as DNA, the CDR3 is TGCGCCAGCAGCCAGAAGCGTGGACAGGGGAGCACCGGGGAGCTGTTTTTT.

This clonotype was detected a few times. DNA of the CDR3: TGTGCCAGCAGTCACGCGAAGACAGGGGCGGCGTACGAGCAGTACTTC. It specifies CASSHAKTGAAYEQYF. This chain connects TRBV12-3 or TRBV12-4 to TRBJ2-7; 8 bases line up with TRBD1. The V gene end was trimmed by 5 bases and the J gene end by 4 bases; junction bases not matched to a gene: 13. This CDR3 region has 16 residues.